This T cell receptor beta chain was found in a study of HIV-infected children after antiretroviral therapy interruption. Background on the study: Recorded EBV and CMV exposure existed for most children.

The table lists this clonotype with a few counts. Its antigen is not known. As for treatment: PENTA 11 planned treatment interruption arm or continuous ART arm. The TCR library was built from RNA with a 3' RACE protocol and unique molecular identifiers. TCRdb reanalysed the 3' RACE reads using MiXCR and keeps one entry per CDR3 protein. The sample has approximately 89,000 distinct CDR3 sequences, approximately 6.9% seen once; the top ten hold more than 0.95%. Regarding the study as a whole: Minor non-naive CD45RA+ populations, like EMRA or stem memory, might contaminate naive sorts.

CDR3 length: 15 amino acids. V was trimmed by 4 bases and J by 2 bases, leaving 15 bases between them. In germline, CDR1 is SGHTA, CDR2 FQGNSA. The sequence derives from a pool of human donors with HIV. This material consisted of CD45RA+ CD4+ T cells from PBMCs, pooled from several time points, taken from a donor given antiretroviral therapy, either interrupted or continuous. The subset is: naive CD4+ CD45RA+ CD45RO- T cells. The chain employs TRBV7-2 and TRBJ2-7, with TRBD1 as a possible D gene (6 bases). CDR3 bases: TGTGCCAGCAGCTATTCCCGGGACACCGCCTACGAGCAGTACTTC. It is translated as CASSYSRDTAYEQYF.